The 10 T cell receptor beta chains given below trace back to one sample, sequenced in a study of siplizumab effects on memory and regulatory T cells. Data came from immunoSEQ multiplex PCR; TCRdb stores just in-frame clones and leaves some out. Of around 86,000 clones listed, about 94% are singletons. Sequencing was performed on non-Treg CD4+ T cells sorted from blood. Receptor source: a human donor in good health.

V gene TRBV5-5 combines with J gene TRBJ2-2; 8 positions match TRBD2. The germline gives CDR1 SGHKS, CDR2 YYEKEE (reference sequence). The trim removed 4 bases at V and 5 bases at J, leaving 13 bases unmatched. This CDR3 is 17 amino acids long. Here the CDR3 reads CASSHQLASSGTGELFF. The CDR3 DNA reads TGTGCCAGCAGCCATCAGCTTGCGTCTAGCGGGACCGGGGAGCTGTTTTTT. Combining the CDR3 with reference TRBV5-5 and TRBJ2-2 gives the whole variable domain DAGVTQSPTHLIKTRGQQVTLRCSPISGHKSVSWYQQVLGQGPQFIFQYYEKEERGRGNFPDRFSARQFPNYSSELNVNALLLGDSALYLCASSHQLASSGTGELFFGEGSRLTVL.

This chain connects TRBV6-6 to TRBJ2-3; 8 bases are shared with TRBD1. CDR1 is MNHNY and CDR2 is SVGAGI in the germline V gene (reference sequence). This CDR3 is built from 14 residues. Trimming took 7 bases from V and 2 from J; bases not matched to a gene: 5. The CDR3 coding sequence is TGTGCCAGCACGAGACAGGGGTCCACAGATACGCAGTATTTT. This encodes CASTRQGSTDTQYF.

The chain uses TRBV30 and TRBJ1-3; D gene unclear. CDR3 length equals 15 residues. Trimming left V 0 bases short and J 3 bases short, with 12 bases between. The germline gives CDR1 GTSNPN, CDR2 SVGIG (reference sequence). The CDR3 here is CAWSVSISGGNTIYF. CDR3 DNA: TGTGCCTGGAGTGTATCAATTTCAGGTGGAAACACCATATATTTT.

This chain connects TRBV6-1 to TRBJ2-7; a weak D match, TRBD1 (6 bases). The V gene lost 1 base and the J gene lost 6 bases, with 13 bases spanning the gap. Germline CDR1 MNHNS, CDR2 SASEGT. The CDR3 is made up of 14 amino acids. CDR3 residues: CASSEGTGLREQYF. In DNA form, the CDR3 reads TGTGCCAGCAGTGAAGGAACAGGGTTACGCGAGCAGTACTTC.

Here the CDR3 reads CASSLEASGRGNEQFF. DNA of the CDR3: TGCGCCAGCAGCTTGGAGGCTAGCGGGAGGGGCAATGAGCAGTTCTTC. The chain has TRBV5-1 and TRBJ2-1; 12 nucleotides match TRBD2. CDR1 is SGHRS and CDR2 is YFSETQ in the germline V gene. V shed 0 bases, J shed 6 bases, and the junction held 4 bases outside the gene matches. The CDR3 covers 16 residues.

The V and J genes are TRBV11-1 and TRBJ2-5; TRBD1 might be the D (5 bases). The germline CDR1 and CDR2 sequences are SGHAT and FQDESV (reference sequence). V was shortened by 4 bases and J by 3 bases, with 9 bases between the two germline ends. CDR3 size: 13 residues. For the CDR3, the DNA is TGTGCCAGCAGCTCGGGCAGGGAAGAGACCCAGTACTTC. Its protein is CASSSGREETQYF.

The rearrangement links TRBV18 to TRBJ2-7; a possible D gene is TRBD1 (6 bases). This CDR3 has 14 amino acids. In germline, CDR1 is KGHSH, CDR2 LQKENI. Trimming shortened V by 3 bases and J by 0 bases, and 9 bases separated the two germline ends. CDR3 nucleotides: TGTGCCAGCTCACCGATCAGGGGCTCCTACGAGCAGTACTTC. Amino acid sequence: CASSPIRGSYEQYF.

This rearrangement joins TRBV18 to TRBJ1-1; D is undetermined. Per germline, CDR1 KGHSH and CDR2 LQKENI. V was shortened by 6 bases and J by 4 bases, with 12 bases between the two germline ends. The CDR3 runs 13 residues. CDR3 protein: CASSPPGSTEAFF. The DNA for the CDR3 is TGTGCCAGCTCGCCTCCCGGGAGCACTGAAGCTTTCTTT. The full variable domain, rest sourced from reference TRBV18 and TRBJ1-1, is NAGVMQNPRHLVRRRGQEARLRCSPMKGHSHVYWYRQLPEEGLKFMVYLQKENIIDESGMPKERFSAEFPKEGPSILRIQQVVRGDSAAYFCASSPPGSTEAFFGQGTRLTVV.

This rearrangement joins TRBV9 to TRBJ2-1, with a tentative D call TRBD2 (5 bases). The germline CDR1 and CDR2 sequences are SGDLS and YYNGEE. This CDR3 comprises 15 residues. V lost 4 bases to trimming and J lost 2 bases, with 13 bases between them. CDR3 protein: CASSPRVATYNEQFF. CDR3 in DNA: TGTGCCAGCAGCCCCCGGGTAGCGACCTACAATGAGCAGTTCTTC.

CDR3 in amino acids: CASSQDLTGGGLNTEAFF. CDR3 nucleotide sequence: TGCGCCAGCAGCCAAGACTTGACAGGGGGAGGTCTGAACACTGAAGCTTTCTTT. The rearrangement uses TRBV4-3 and TRBJ1-1; 9 bases are a match to TRBD1. This CDR3 has 18 amino acids. From germline, CDR1 is LGHNA and CDR2 YSLEER. With 0 bases clipped from V and 0 bases from J, the junction kept 8 bases outside the gene matches.